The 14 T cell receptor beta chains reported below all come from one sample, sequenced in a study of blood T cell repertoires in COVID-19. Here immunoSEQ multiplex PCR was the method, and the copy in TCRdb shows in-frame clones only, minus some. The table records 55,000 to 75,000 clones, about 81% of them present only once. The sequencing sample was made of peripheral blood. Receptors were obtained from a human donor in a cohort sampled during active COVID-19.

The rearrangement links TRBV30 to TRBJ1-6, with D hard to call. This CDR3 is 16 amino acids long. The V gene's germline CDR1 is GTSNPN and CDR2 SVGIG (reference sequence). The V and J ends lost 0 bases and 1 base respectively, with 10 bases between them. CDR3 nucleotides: TGTGCCTGGAGTGTGTTTCGGGGTTCCTATAATTCACCCCTCCACTTT. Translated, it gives CAWSVFRGSYNSPLHF.

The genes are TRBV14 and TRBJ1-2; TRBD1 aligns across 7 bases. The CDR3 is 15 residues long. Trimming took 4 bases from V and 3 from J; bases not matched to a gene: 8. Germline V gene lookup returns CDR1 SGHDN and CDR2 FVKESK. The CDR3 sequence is CASSLRQGLDYGYTF. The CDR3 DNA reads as TGTGCCAGCAGCCTTCGACAGGGCTTAGACTATGGCTACACCTTC.

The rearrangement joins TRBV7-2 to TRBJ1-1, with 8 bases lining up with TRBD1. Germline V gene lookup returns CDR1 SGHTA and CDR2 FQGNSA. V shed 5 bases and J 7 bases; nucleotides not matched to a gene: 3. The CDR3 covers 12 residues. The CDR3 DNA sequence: TGTGCCAGCAGCCGACAGGGGAATGAAGCTTTCTTT. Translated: CASSRQGNEAFF.

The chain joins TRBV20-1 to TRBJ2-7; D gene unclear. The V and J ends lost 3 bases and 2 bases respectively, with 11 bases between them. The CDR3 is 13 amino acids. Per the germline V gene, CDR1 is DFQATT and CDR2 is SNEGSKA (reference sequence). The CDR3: CSASGQDTYEQYF. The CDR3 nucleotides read TGCAGTGCTAGTGGGCAGGATACCTACGAGCAGTACTTC.

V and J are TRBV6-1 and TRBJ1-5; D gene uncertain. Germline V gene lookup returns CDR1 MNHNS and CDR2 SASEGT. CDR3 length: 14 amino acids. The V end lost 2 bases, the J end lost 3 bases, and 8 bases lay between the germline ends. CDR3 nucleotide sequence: TGTGCCAGCAGTGAACACCAGAACAATCAGCCCCAGCATTTT. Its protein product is CASSEHQNNQPQHF.

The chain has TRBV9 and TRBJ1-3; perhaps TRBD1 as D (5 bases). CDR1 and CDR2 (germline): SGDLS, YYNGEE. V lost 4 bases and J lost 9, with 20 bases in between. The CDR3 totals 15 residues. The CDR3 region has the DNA TGTGCCAGCAGCCCCCGCCTGGGGGGTCAGAGCACCATATATTTT. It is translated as CASSPRLGGQSTIYF. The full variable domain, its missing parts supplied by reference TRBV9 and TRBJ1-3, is DSGVTQTPKHLITATGQRVTLRCSPRSGDLSVYWYQQSLDQGLQFLIQYYNGEERAKGNILERFSAQQFPDLHSELNLSSLELGDSALYFCASSPRLGGQSTIYFGEGSWLTVV.

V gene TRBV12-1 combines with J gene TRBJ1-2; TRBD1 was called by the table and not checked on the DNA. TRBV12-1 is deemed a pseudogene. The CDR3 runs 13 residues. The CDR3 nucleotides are TGTGCCAGCAGCTCCGACAGGATCTATGGCTACACCTTC. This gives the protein CASSSDRIYGYTF.

The CDR3 here is CASSSYSGKPGRTGELFF. The CDR3 nucleotides are TGTGCCAGCAGCTCCTACTCCGGGAAACCGGGTCGCACCGGGGAGCTGTTTTTT. The gene calls are TRBV7-9 and TRBJ2-2, with a tentative D call TRBD2 (5 bases). V shed 4 bases and J shed 4 bases, with 22 bases lying between them. Germline V gene sequence: CDR1 SEHNR, CDR2 FQNEAQ (reference sequence). There are 18 residues in the CDR3.

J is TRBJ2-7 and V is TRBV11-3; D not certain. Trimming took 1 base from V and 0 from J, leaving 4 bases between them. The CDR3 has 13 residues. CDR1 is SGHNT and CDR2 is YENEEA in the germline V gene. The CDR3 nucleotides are TGTGCCAGCAGCTTAGCGTTCTCCTACGAGCAGTACTTC. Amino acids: CASSLAFSYEQYF.

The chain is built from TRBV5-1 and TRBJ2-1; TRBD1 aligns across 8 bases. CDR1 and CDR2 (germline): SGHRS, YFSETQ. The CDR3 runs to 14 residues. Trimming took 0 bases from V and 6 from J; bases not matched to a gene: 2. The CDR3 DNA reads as TGCGCCAGCAGCTTGGGGACAGGGCGCAATGAGCAGTTCTTC. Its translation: CASSLGTGRNEQFF.

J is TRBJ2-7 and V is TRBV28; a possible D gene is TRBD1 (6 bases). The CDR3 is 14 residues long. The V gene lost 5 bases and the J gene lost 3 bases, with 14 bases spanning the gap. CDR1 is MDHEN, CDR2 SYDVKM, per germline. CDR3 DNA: TGTGCCAGCAGTCCCCGGGACAAGATCTACGAGCAGTACTTC. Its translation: CASSPRDKIYEQYF.

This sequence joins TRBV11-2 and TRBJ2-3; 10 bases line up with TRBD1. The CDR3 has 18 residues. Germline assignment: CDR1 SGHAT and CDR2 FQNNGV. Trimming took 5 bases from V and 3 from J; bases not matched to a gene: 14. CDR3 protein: CASSLYTTGGIRTDTQYF. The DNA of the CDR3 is TGTGCCAGCAGCCTCTATACGACAGGGGGCATAAGGACAGATACGCAGTATTTT.

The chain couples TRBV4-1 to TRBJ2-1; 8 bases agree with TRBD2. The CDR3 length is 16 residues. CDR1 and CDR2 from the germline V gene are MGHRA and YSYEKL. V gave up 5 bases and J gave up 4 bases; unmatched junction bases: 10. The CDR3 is CASSSGLAGGYNEQFF. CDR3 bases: TGCGCCAGCAGCTCAGGCCTGGCGGGGGGATACAATGAGCAGTTCTTC.

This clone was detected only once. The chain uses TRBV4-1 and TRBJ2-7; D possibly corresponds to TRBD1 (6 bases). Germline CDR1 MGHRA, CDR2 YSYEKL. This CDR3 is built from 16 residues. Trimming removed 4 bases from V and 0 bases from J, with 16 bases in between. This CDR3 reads CASSLQIQGSSYEQYF. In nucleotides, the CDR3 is TGCGCCAGCAGCCTCCAAATACAGGGTAGCTCCTACGAGCAGTACTTC.